This TCR beta chain was observed in a study of cytomegalovirus exposure and HLA in healthy donors. Vbeta (60) and Jbeta (13) primers were used in the PCR. The repertoire was sequenced with immunoSEQ multiplex PCR; TCRdb's copy has only in-frame clones and lacks some. Of approximately 290,000 clones in the sample, roughly 80% were seen once. Germline V lookup: CDR1 SNHLY, CDR2 FYNNEI. The CDR3 is 17 amino acids. V lost 0 bases and J lost 4, with 18 bases in between. Those who donated were healthy bone marrow donors. The sequencing sample was made of PBMCs. The sequence derives from a girl aged 2 to 10 in good health and CMV-seronegative. This chain links TRBV2 with TRBJ1-1; possible D gene TRBD1, 5 bases. CDR3 sequence (DNA): TGTGCCAGCAGTGAAGCGCTTCGTAGGGACTTCGGCACTGAAGCTTTCTTT. Its translation is CASSEALRRDFGTEAFF. Supplemented by reference TRBV2 and TRBJ1-1, the full variable domain reads EPEVTQTPSHQVTQMGQEVILRCVPISNHLYFYWYRQILGQKVEFLVSFYNNEISEKSEIFDDQFSVERPDGSNFTLKIRSTKLEDSAMYFCASSEALRRDFGTEAFFGQGTRLTVV.